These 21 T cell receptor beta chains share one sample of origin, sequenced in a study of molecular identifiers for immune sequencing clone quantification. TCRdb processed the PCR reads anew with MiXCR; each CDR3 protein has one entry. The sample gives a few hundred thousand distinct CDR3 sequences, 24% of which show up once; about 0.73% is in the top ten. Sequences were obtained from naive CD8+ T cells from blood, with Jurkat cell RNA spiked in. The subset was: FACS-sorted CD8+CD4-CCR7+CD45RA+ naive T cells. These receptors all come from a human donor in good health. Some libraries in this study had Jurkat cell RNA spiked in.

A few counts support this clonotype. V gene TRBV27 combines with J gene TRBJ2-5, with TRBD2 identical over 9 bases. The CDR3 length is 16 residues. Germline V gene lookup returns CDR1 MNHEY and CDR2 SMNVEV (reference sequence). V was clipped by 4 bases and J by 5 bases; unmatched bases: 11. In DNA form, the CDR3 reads TGTGCCAGCAGTTCCCTGCAAGCGGGAGGCAGGGAGACCCAGTACTTC. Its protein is CASSSLQAGGRETQYF.

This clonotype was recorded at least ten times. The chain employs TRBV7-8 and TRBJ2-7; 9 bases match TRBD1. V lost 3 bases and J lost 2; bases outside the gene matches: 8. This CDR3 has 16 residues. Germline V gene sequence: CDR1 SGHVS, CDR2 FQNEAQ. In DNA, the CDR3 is TGTGCCAGCAGCTTGGGAACCGGGACAGGGACCTACGAGCAGTACTTC. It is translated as CASSLGTGTGTYEQYF. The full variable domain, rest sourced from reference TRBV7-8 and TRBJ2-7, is GAGVSQSPRYKVAKRGQDVALRCDPISGHVSLFWYQQALGQGPEFLTYFQNEAQLDKSGLPSDRFFAERPEGSVSTLKIQRTQQEDSAVYLCASSLGTGTGTYEQYFGPGTRLTVT.

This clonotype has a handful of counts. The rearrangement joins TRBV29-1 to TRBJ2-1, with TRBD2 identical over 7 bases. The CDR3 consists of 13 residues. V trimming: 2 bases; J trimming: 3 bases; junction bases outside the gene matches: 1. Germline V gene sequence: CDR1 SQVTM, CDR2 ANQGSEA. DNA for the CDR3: TGCAGCGTTGAACTAGCGGACTACAATGAGCAGTTCTTC. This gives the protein CSVELADYNEQFF.

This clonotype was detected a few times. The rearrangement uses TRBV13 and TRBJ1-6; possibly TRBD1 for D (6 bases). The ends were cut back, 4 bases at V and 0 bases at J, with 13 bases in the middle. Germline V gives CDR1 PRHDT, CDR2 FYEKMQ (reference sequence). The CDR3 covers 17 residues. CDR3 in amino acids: CASSSTGQGSYNSPLHF. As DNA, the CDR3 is TGTGCCAGCAGCTCAACAGGGCAAGGCTCCTATAATTCACCCCTCCACTTT.

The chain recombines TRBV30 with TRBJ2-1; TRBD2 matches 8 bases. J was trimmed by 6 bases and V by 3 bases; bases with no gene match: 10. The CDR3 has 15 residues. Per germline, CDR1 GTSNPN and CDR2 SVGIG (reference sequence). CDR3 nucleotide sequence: TGTGCCTGGAGCCCTTCGGGGGGGGAATCCAATGAGCAGTTCTTC. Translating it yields CAWSPSGGESNEQFF.

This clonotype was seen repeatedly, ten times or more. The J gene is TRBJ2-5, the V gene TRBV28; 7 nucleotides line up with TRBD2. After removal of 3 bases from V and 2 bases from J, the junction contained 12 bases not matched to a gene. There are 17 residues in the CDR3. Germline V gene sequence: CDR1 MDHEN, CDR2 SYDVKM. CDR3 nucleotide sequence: TGTGCCAGCAGTTTCCCCGGAGCTAGCGGATCACAAGAGACCCAGTACTTC. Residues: CASSFPGASGSQETQYF.

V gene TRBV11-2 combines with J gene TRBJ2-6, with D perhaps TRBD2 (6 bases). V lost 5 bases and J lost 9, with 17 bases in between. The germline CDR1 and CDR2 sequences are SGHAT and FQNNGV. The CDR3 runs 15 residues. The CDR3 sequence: CASSIDPGTLNVLTF. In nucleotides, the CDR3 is TGTGCCAGCAGCATCGACCCCGGGACTCTCAACGTCCTGACTTTC. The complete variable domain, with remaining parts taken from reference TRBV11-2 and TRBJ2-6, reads EAGVAQSPRYKIIEKRQSVAFWCNPISGHATLYWYQQILGQGPKLLIQFQNNGVVDDSQLPKDRFSAERLKGVDSTLKIQPAKLEDSAVYLCASSIDPGTLNVLTFGAGSRLTVL.

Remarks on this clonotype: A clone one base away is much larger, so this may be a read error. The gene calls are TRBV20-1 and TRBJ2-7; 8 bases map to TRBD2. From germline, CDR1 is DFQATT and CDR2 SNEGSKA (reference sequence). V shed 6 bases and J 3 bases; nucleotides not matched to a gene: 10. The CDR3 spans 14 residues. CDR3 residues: CSATTSASFYEQYF. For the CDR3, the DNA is TGCAGTGCAACGACTAGCGCAAGCTTCTACGAGCAGTACTTC.

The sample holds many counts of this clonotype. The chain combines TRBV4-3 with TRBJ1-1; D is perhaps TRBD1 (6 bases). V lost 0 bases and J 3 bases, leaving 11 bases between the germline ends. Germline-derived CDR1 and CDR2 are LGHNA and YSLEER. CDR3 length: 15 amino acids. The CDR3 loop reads CASSQDRGAYTEAFF. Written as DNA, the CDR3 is TGCGCCAGCAGCCAAGATCGGGGGGCCTACACTGAAGCTTTCTTT.

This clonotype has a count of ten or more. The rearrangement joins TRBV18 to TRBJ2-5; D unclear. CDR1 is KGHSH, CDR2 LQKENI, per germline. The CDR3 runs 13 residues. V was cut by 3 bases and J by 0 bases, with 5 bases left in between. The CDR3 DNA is TGTGCCAGCTCACCGCAATACCAAGAGACCCAGTACTTC. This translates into CASSPQYQETQYF. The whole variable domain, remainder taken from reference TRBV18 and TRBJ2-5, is NAGVMQNPRHLVRRRGQEARLRCSPMKGHSHVYWYRQLPEEGLKFMVYLQKENIIDESGMPKERFSAEFPKEGPSILRIQQVVRGDSAAYFCASSPQYQETQYFGPGTRLLVL.

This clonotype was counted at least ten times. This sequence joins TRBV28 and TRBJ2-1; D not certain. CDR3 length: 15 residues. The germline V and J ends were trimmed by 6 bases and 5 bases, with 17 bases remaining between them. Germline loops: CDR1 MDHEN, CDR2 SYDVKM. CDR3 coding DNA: TGTGCCAGCAGCCGGCCCCGGAGCGTCGACAATGAGCAGTTCTTC. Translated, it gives CASSRPRSVDNEQFF.

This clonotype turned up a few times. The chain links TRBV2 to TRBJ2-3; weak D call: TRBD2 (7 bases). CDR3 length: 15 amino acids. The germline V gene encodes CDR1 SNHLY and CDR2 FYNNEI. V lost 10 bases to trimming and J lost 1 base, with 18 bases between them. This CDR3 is CATAGARGRTDTQYF. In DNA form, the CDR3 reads TGTGCCACCGCGGGGGCCAGAGGACGCACAGATACGCAGTATTTT. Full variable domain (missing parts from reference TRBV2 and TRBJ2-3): EPEVTQTPSHQVTQMGQEVILRCVPISNHLYFYWYRQILGQKVEFLVSFYNNEISEKSEIFDDQFSVERPDGSNFTLKIRSTKLEDSAMYFCATAGARGRTDTQYFGPGTRLTVL.

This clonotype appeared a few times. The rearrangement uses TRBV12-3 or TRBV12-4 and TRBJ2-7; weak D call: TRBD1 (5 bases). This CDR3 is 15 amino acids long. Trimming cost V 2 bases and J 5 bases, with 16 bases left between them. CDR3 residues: CASSLPSGSKNEQYF. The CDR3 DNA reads TGTGCCAGCAGTTTACCCTCAGGGTCGAAGAACGAGCAGTACTTC.

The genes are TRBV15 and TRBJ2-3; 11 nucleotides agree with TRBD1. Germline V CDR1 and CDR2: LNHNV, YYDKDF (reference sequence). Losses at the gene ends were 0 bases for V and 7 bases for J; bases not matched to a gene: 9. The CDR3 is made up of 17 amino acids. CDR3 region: CATSRDGGQGASYTQYF. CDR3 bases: TGTGCCACCAGCAGAGATGGAGGACAGGGGGCATCTTATACGCAGTATTTT.

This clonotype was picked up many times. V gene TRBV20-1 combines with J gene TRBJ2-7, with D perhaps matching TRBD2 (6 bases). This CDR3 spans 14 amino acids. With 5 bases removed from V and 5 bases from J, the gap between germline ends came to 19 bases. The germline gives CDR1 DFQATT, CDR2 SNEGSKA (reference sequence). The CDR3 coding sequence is TGCAGTGCTTCCCAGGACTATTTTGGTAACGAGCAGTACTTC. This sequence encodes CSASQDYFGNEQYF.

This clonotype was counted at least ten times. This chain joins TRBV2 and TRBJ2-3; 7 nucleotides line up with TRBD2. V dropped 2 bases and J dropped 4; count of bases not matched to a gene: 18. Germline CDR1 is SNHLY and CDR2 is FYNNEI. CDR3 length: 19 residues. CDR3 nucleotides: TGTGCCAGCAGTGAAACAAGTCTGAGCGGGGCCACCCCCTCAGATACGCAGTATTTT. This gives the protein CASSETSLSGATPSDTQYF. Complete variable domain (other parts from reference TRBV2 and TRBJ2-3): EPEVTQTPSHQVTQMGQEVILRCVPISNHLYFYWYRQILGQKVEFLVSFYNNEISEKSEIFDDQFSVERPDGSNFTLKIRSTKLEDSAMYFCASSETSLSGATPSDTQYFGPGTRLTVL.

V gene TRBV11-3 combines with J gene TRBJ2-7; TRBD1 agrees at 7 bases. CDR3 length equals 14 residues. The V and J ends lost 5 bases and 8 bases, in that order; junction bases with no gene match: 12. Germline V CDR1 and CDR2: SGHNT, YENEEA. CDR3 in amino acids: CASSLPGQSWKQYF. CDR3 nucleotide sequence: TGTGCCAGCAGCCTACCGGGACAGAGTTGGAAGCAGTACTTC.

DNA for the CDR3: TGCGCCAGCAGCCAAGAGGCAGGGGCTGGGTCCCAACCACAAGAGACCCAGTACTTC. Translated, it gives CASSQEAGAGSQPQETQYF. The V and J genes are TRBV4-3 and TRBJ2-5; D might be TRBD1 (6 bases). This CDR3 contains 19 residues. V lost 0 bases and J lost 2, with 22 bases in between. Germline CDR1 and CDR2: LGHNA and YSLEER.

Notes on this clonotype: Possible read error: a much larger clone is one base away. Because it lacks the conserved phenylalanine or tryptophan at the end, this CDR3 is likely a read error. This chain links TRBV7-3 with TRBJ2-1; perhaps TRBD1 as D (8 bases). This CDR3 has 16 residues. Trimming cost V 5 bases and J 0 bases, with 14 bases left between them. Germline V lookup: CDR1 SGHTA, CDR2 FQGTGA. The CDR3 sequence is CASSTGGAGSYNEQFL. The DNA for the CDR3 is TGTGCCAGCAGCACAGGGGGGGCTGGCTCCTACAATGAGCAGTTCCTC.

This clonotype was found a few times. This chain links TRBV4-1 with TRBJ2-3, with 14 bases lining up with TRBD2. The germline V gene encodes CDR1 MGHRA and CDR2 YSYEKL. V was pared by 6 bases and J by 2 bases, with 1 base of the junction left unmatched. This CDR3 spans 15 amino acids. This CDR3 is CASRGLAGDTDTQYF. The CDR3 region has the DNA TGCGCCAGCAGGGGACTAGCGGGGGACACAGATACGCAGTATTTT.

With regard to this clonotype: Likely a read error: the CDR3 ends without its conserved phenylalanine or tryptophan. The CDR3, as DNA: TGCGCCAGCAGCCAAAGGAGGGCGGATCCCTACGAGCAGTACCTC. This gives the protein CASSQRRADPYEQYL. J is TRBJ2-7 and V is TRBV4-1, with D possibly being TRBD2 (6 bases). There are 15 residues in the CDR3. V was pared by 2 bases and J by 2 bases, with 13 bases between. CDR1 MGHRA and CDR2 YSYEKL come from the germline V gene.